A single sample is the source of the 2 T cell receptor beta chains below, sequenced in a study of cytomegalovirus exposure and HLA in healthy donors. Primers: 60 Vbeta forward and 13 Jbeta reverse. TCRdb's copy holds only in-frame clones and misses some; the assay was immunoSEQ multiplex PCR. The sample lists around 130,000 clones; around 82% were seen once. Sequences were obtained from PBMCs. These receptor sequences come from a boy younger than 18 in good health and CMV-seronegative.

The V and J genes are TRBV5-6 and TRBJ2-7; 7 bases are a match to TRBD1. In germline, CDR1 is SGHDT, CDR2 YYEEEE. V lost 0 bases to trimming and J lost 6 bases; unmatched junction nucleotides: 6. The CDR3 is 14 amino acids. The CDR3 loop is CASSLDGQVTEQYF. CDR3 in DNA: TGTGCCAGCAGCTTGGACGGACAGGTGACCGAGCAGTACTTC.

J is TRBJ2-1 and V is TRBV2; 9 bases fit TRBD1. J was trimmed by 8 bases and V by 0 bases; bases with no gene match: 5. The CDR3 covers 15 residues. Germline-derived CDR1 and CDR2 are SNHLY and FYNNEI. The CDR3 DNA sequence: TGTGCCAGCAGTGAAGCGCTGGGACAGGGCTATGAGCAGTTCTTC. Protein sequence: CASSEALGQGYEQFF.